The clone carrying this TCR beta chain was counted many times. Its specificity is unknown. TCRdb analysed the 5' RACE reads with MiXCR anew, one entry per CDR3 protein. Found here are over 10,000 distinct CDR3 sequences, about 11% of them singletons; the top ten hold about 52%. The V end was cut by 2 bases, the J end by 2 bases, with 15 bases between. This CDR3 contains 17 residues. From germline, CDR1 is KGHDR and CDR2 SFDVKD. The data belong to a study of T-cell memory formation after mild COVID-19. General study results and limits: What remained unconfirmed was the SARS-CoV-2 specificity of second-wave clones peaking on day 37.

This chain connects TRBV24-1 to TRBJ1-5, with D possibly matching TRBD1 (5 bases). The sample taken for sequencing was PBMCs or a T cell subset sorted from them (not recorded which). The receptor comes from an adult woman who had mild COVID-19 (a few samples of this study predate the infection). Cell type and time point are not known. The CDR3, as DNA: TGTGCCACCAGTGATTCTCGGCGGGGGACGCGCAATCAGCCCCAGCATTTT. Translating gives CATSDSRRGTRNQPQHF.